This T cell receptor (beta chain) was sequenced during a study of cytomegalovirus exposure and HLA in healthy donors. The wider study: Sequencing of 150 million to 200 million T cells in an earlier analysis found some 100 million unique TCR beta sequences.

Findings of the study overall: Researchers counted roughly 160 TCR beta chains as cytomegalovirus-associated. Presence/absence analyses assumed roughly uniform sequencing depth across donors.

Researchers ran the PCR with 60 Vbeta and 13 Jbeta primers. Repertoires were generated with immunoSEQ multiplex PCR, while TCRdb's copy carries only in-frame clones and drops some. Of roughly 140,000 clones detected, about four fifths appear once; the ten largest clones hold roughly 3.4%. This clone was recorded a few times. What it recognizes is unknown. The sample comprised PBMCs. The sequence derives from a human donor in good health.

In DNA, the CDR3 is TGTGCCAGCAGTTGGTCTCCGGGACAGGGGACCGATGAGCAGTTCTTC. It codes for CASSWSPGQGTDEQFF. This rearrangement joins TRBV28 to TRBJ2-1; 10 bases align to TRBD1. The CDR3 runs 16 residues. J was trimmed by 8 bases and V by 4 bases; bases with no gene match: 11. The V gene's germline CDR1 is MDHEN and CDR2 SYDVKM.